This TCR delta chain was profiled in a study of gamma-delta chains in newborns, infants, children. About the study: Microbial exposure reportedly drives polyclonal innate γδ T cell expansion after birth.

TCRdb reanalysed the reads via CATT. The sample holds around 4,100 delta-chain clones, 44% seen once. A few counts support this clone. Germline CDR1 TVYSNPD, CDR2 GDNSRS (reference sequence). There are 20 residues in the CDR3. V lost 5 bases, J lost 0 bases, and 34 bases lay in between. The genes are TRDV3 and TRDJ1; weak D call: TRDD2 (7 bases). The sequences come from blood, collected at week 6. The clonotype comes from a child who was a newborn, infant or young child, either healthy, febrile or measles-vaccinated (not recorded which). CDR3 nucleotide sequence: TGTGCCGTAGGGATAGGTTCCTACAGGCGCCGGGATTTGTACACCGATAAACTCATCTTT. This translates into CAVGIGSYRRRDLYTDKLIF.